One and the same sample provided the 30 T cell receptor beta chains below, sequenced in a study of T cells in localized non-small cell lung cancer. TCRdb's copy holds only in-frame clones and misses some; the assay was immunoSEQ multiplex PCR. The table includes under 25,000 clones, about nine tenths detected once. The starting material was peripheral blood, obtained before any cancer treatment. Every receptor here comes from a male donor aged 60 or older with stage I squamous cell lung carcinoma.

The chain is built from TRBV30 and TRBJ2-7, with TRBD1 matching 7 bases. The CDR3 length is 14 residues. After removal of 2 bases from V and 3 bases from J, the junction contained 7 bases not matched to a gene. The germline CDR1 and CDR2 sequences are GTSNPN and SVGIG (reference sequence). The CDR3 nucleotides are TGTGCCTGGAGTTCCGGGACAGCATTCTACGAGCAGTACTTC. Translating gives CAWSSGTAFYEQYF.

This chain joins TRBV27 and TRBJ2-3; TRBD1 matches at 11 bases. The junction had 6 bases not matched to a gene; V was cut back by 6 bases and J by 4 bases. The V gene's germline CDR1 is MNHEY and CDR2 SMNVEV (reference sequence). The CDR3 loop spans 15 amino acids. In DNA, the CDR3 is TGTGCCAGCAGCCGGACAGGGGGCGTCTCAGATACGCAGTATTTT. Amino acids: CASSRTGGVSDTQYF.

The chain uses TRBV11-2 and TRBJ2-7; perhaps D is TRBD1 or TRBD2 (5 bases each). CDR3 length: 14 residues. CDR1 is SGHAT, CDR2 FQNNGV, per germline. V lost 1 base, J lost 0 bases, and 7 bases lay in between. The CDR3 sequence is CASSLGGGSYEQYF. The CDR3, as DNA: TGTGCCAGCAGCTTAGGTGGGGGCTCCTACGAGCAGTACTTC.

V usage is TRBV9 and J usage is TRBJ1-3, with D unresolved. V lost 2 bases to trimming and J lost 0 bases, with 15 bases between them. The CDR3 covers 17 residues. The germline CDR1 and CDR2 sequences are SGDLS and YYNGEE. For the CDR3, the DNA is TGTGCCAGCAGCGTGTCGATAGGAACCTTCTCTGGAAACACCATATATTTT. The encoded protein is CASSVSIGTFSGNTIYF.

The CDR3 DNA follows: TGTGCTAGTGGTCCTAGGGAAGCCGGGGAGCTGTTTTTT. It yields the protein CASGPREAGELFF. The chain joins TRBV12-5 to TRBJ2-2; no definite D call. V gave up 5 bases and J gave up 6 bases, with 10 bases separating them. CDR1 is LGHNT, CDR2 FRNRAP, per germline. The CDR3 spans 13 residues.

This clone was counted once. CDR3 nucleotide sequence: TGTGCCTGGCTTGCAGGGGGCGGCTACACCTTC. It yields the protein CAWLAGGGYTF. This chain uses TRBV30 with TRBJ1-2; TRBD1 aligns across 8 bases. Germline trimming cut 5 bases from V and 8 bases from J; bases unmatched to any gene: 4. Germline V gene lookup returns CDR1 GTSNPN and CDR2 SVGIG (reference sequence). The CDR3 is 11 amino acids.

The chain links TRBV5-1 to TRBJ2-7, with 14 bases that match TRBD2. The CDR3 has 19 amino acids. Germline CDR1 SGHRS, CDR2 YFSETQ. The V segment lost 2 bases and the J segment 4 bases; nucleotides outside the gene matches: 14. CDR3 in amino acids: CASSFSGTSGRTVTYEQYF. CDR3 nucleotide sequence: TGCGCCAGCAGCTTCTCCGGGACTAGCGGGAGAACAGTGACTTACGAGCAGTACTTC.

The gene calls are TRBV18 and TRBJ1-4, with a weak D call TRBD1 (5 bases). Germline CDR1 is KGHSH and CDR2 is LQKENI. V gave up 3 bases and J gave up 4 bases, with 9 bases separating them. The CDR3 totals 14 residues. As DNA, the CDR3 is TGTGCCAGCTCACCGGATGGGGGTAATGAAAAACTGTTTTTT. Amino acids: CASSPDGGNEKLFF. The full variable domain, in which reference TRBV18 and TRBJ1-4 provide the parts outside the CDR3, is NAGVMQNPRHLVRRRGQEARLRCSPMKGHSHVYWYRQLPEEGLKFMVYLQKENIIDESGMPKERFSAEFPKEGPSILRIQQVVRGDSAAYFCASSPDGGNEKLFFGSGTQLSVL.

V gene TRBV19 combines with J gene TRBJ2-5; D assignment may be TRBD1 or TRBD2 (5 bases each). V was shortened by 7 bases and J by 4 bases, with 19 bases between the two germline ends. CDR1 LNHDA and CDR2 SQIVND come from the germline V gene (reference sequence). There are 15 residues in the CDR3. CDR3 protein: CASKRSRVGLETQYF. As DNA, the CDR3 is TGTGCCAGTAAGCGGTCCAGGGTCGGCTTAGAGACCCAGTACTTC. Based on the CDR3 plus reference TRBV19 and TRBJ2-5, the full variable domain is DGGITQSPKYLFRKEGQNVTLSCEQNLNHDAMYWYRQDPGQGLRLIYYSQIVNDFQKGDIAEGYSVSREKKESFPLTVTSAQKNPTAFYLCASKRSRVGLETQYFGPGTRLLVL.

The V gene is TRBV10-3, the J gene TRBJ2-5; 7 bases map to TRBD2. Germline loops: CDR1 ENHRY, CDR2 SYGVKD. The trim removed 2 bases at V and 5 bases at J, leaving 14 bases unmatched. This CDR3 spans 17 amino acids. The DNA for the CDR3 is TGTGCCATCAGTGAGGAAGCGGGAAGGGGACTGGGGGAGACCCAGTACTTC. Its translation: CAISEEAGRGLGETQYF.

The V and J genes are TRBV19 and TRBJ1-2, with 10 bases identical to TRBD1. Looked up from germline, CDR1 is LNHDA and CDR2 is SQIVND (reference sequence). The length of the CDR3 is 16 residues. Unmatched junction bases numbered 4, after V lost 3 bases and J lost 0 bases. The CDR3 protein is CASSMTGGSTNYGYTF. The CDR3 DNA follows: TGTGCCAGTAGTATGACAGGGGGCTCGACTAACTATGGCTACACCTTC. The whole variable domain, remainder taken from reference TRBV19 and TRBJ1-2, is DGGITQSPKYLFRKEGQNVTLSCEQNLNHDAMYWYRQDPGQGLRLIYYSQIVNDFQKGDIAEGYSVSREKKESFPLTVTSAQKNPTAFYLCASSMTGGSTNYGYTFGSGTRLTVV.

This sequence joins TRBV27 and TRBJ2-5, with D unresolved. Trimming removed 6 bases from V and 5 bases from J, with 10 bases in between. Germline CDR1 reads MNHEY; CDR2 reads SMNVEV (reference sequence). This CDR3 contains 12 residues. DNA for the CDR3: TGTGCCAGCAGAGCCCTTGGCGAGACCCAGTACTTC. As protein: CASRALGETQYF.

The chain uses TRBV10-3 and TRBJ1-5; TRBD1 might be the D (5 bases). Deletions cut 4 bases from V and 2 bases from J, with 15 bases between. Germline CDR1 ENHRY, CDR2 SYGVKD. This CDR3 comprises 16 residues. The CDR3 nucleotides are TGTGCCATCAGTGCGGCGGGGGGAACGGGCAATCAGCCCCAGCATTTT. Its translation: CAISAAGGTGNQPQHF.

In nucleotides, the CDR3 is TGTGCCAGCAGCCAAGATCTGAGGGCCGAGGATACGCAGTATTTT. Translation: CASSQDLRAEDTQYF. V and J are TRBV4-2 and TRBJ2-3; D perhaps matches TRBD2 (5 bases). Germline values: CDR1 LGHNA, CDR2 YNFKEQ. V lost 0 bases and J lost 6, with 13 bases in between. CDR3 length: 15 residues.

The J gene is TRBJ1-4, the V gene TRBV20-1; D not certain. Germline-derived CDR1 and CDR2 are DFQATT and SNEGSKA (reference sequence). Trimming left V 0 bases short and J 8 bases short, with 4 bases between. The CDR3 is 11 residues long. CDR3 sequence: CSARDGEKLFF. The DNA for the CDR3 is TGCAGTGCTAGAGACGGGGAAAAACTGTTTTTT.

This clone is a singleton in its sample. The same CDR3 is also encoded by other DNA sequences in this sample. This rearrangement joins TRBV11-2 to TRBJ1-3; D is unclear. V was cut by 1 base and J by 0 bases, with 4 bases left in between. Germline V lookup: CDR1 SGHAT, CDR2 FQNNGV. The CDR3 is 14 amino acids. The CDR3 spells CASSLGASGNTIYF. Written as DNA, the CDR3 is TGTGCCAGCAGCTTAGGAGCCTCTGGAAACACCATATATTTT.

The chain couples TRBV5-1 to TRBJ1-1, with 8 nucleotides matching TRBD1. Germline assignment: CDR1 SGHRS and CDR2 YFSETQ. The CDR3 runs to 16 residues. Trimming took 4 bases from V and 0 from J; bases not matched to a gene: 8. In DNA, the CDR3 is TGCGCCAGCAGCCCAGGACAGGGTATCCTGAACACTGAAGCTTTCTTT. Protein product: CASSPGQGILNTEAFF.

The rearrangement joins TRBV7-2 to TRBJ1-2, with a weak D call TRBD1 (5 bases). This CDR3 is 14 amino acids long. CDR1 is SGHTA and CDR2 is FQGNSA in the germline V gene. V was cut by 3 bases and J by 2 bases, with 10 bases left in between. The CDR3 nucleotides read TGTGCCAGCAGCTTGGGACTGATCAACTATGGCTACACCTTC. It specifies CASSLGLINYGYTF.

The chain joins TRBV19 to TRBJ1-5, with a weak D call TRBD1 (6 bases). Trimming cost V 6 bases and J 2 bases, with 14 bases left between them. Germline V gives CDR1 LNHDA, CDR2 SQIVND (reference sequence). The CDR3 consists of 15 residues. This chain's CDR3 is CASSNRAGGNQPQHF. CDR3 nucleotide sequence: TGTGCCAGTAGCAACAGGGCGGGTGGCAATCAGCCCCAGCATTTT.

The CDR3 loop reads CASSRRSVINQPQHF. In DNA form, the CDR3 reads TGTGCCAGCAGCCGACGGAGTGTAATCAATCAGCCCCAGCATTTT. V is TRBV5-6 and J is TRBJ1-5; D remains ambiguous. The length of the CDR3 is 15 residues. Per the germline V gene, CDR1 is SGHDT and CDR2 is YYEEEE. The V end was cut by 4 bases, the J end by 3 bases, with 14 bases between.

The chain carries TRBV9 and TRBJ2-3; 10 positions agree with TRBD1. This CDR3 is 17 amino acids long. V shed 1 base, J shed 4 bases, and the junction held 9 bases outside the gene matches. Germline V gives CDR1 SGDLS, CDR2 YYNGEE. Here the CDR3 DNA reads TGTGCCAGCAGCGTACGGCCGGGACAGGGGTTGGCAGATACGCAGTATTTT. It is translated as CASSVRPGQGLADTQYF.

This clone occurred once. The CDR3 is CASIIWLSNQPQHF. Here the CDR3 DNA reads TGTGCCAGTATAATCTGGCTTAGCAATCAGCCCCAGCATTTT. V usage is TRBV19 and J usage is TRBJ1-5; D gene ambiguous. Trimming took off 7 bases at V and 0 bases at J, with 10 bases between the two ends. The CDR3 has 14 residues. Germline assignment: CDR1 LNHDA and CDR2 SQIVND (reference sequence).

The V and J genes are TRBV30 and TRBJ1-2; D unresolved. The CDR3 contains 11 residues. Trimming cost V 2 bases and J 8 bases, with 9 bases left between them. Germline lookup yields CDR1 GTSNPN and CDR2 SVGIG (reference sequence). The DNA for the CDR3 is TGTGCCTGGAGTACAGAGGGAGGCTACACCTTC. This codes for CAWSTEGGYTF.

This clone was picked up a small number of times. The V gene is TRBV9, the J gene TRBJ2-2; D not certain. The CDR3 is made up of 11 amino acids. Germline V gene sequence: CDR1 SGDLS, CDR2 YYNGEE. Trimming took 7 bases from V and 0 from J, leaving 1 base between them. The CDR3 bases are TGTGCCAGCGCGAACACCGGGGAGCTGTTTTTT. Translating it yields CASANTGELFF. The variable domain in full, with the rest retrieved from reference TRBV9 and TRBJ2-2, is DSGVTQTPKHLITATGQRVTLRCSPRSGDLSVYWYQQSLDQGLQFLIQYYNGEERAKGNILERFSAQQFPDLHSELNLSSLELGDSALYFCASANTGELFFGEGSRLTVL.

The gene calls are TRBV27 and TRBJ2-1, with TRBD2 matching over 14 bases. V trimming: 5 bases; J trimming: 4 bases; junction bases outside the gene matches: 16. The CDR3 is made up of 20 amino acids. CDR1 and CDR2 from the germline V gene are MNHEY and SMNVEV (reference sequence). DNA for the CDR3: TGTGCCAGCAGTCCGAAGACTAGCGGGAGGGCCACGGGGATATACAATGAGCAGTTCTTC. This gives the protein CASSPKTSGRATGIYNEQFF.

The chain combines TRBV7-3 with TRBJ2-1; D is unresolved. Germline CDR1 is SGHTA and CDR2 is FQGTGA. The CDR3 totals 11 residues. Trimming pared 1 base from V and 9 bases from J, leaving 4 bases between. The CDR3 region is CASSLMGEQFF. CDR3 nucleotides: TGTGCCAGCAGCTTAATGGGTGAGCAGTTCTTC.

This sequence joins TRBV11-3 and TRBJ2-2; 10 positions match TRBD2. The CDR3 is made up of 19 amino acids. V gave up 1 base and J gave up 1 base; unmatched junction bases: 9. Germline loops: CDR1 SGHNT, CDR2 YENEEA. The CDR3 loop reads CASSLGRLAGELNTGELFF. The CDR3 DNA sequence: TGTGCCAGCAGCTTAGGGCGCCTAGCGGGGGAACTGAACACCGGGGAGCTGTTTTTT.

The chain has TRBV6-1 and TRBJ2-3; 9 bases are a match to TRBD1. There are 14 residues in the CDR3. Germline CDR1 reads MNHNS; CDR2 reads SASEGT. After removal of 5 bases from V and 3 bases from J, the junction contained 3 bases not matched to a gene. CDR3 bases: TGTGCCAGCAGTCCCGGGACAGGGACAGATACGCAGTATTTT. Translating it yields CASSPGTGTDTQYF.

This rearrangement joins TRBV6-5 to TRBJ2-1; 10 nucleotides agree with TRBD2. The CDR3 has 15 amino acids. Germline assignment: CDR1 MNHEY and CDR2 SVGAGI. Trimming cost V 3 bases and J 7 bases; bases outside gene matches: 6. As DNA, the CDR3 is TGTGCCAGCAGTTATTTAGCGGGAGGTCTAAATGAGCAGTTCTTC. Translated, it gives CASSYLAGGLNEQFF.

The chain joins TRBV28 to TRBJ2-7; 10 bases align to TRBD1. Germline loops: CDR1 MDHEN, CDR2 SYDVKM. The CDR3 runs to 13 residues. V was pared by 6 bases and J by 4 bases, with 3 bases of the junction left unmatched. The CDR3 nucleotides are TGTGCCAGCAGCCCGGGACAGGGGTACGAGCAGTACTTC. This sequence encodes CASSPGQGYEQYF.